The clone carrying this TCR beta chain was seen a handful of times. One junction end does not reproduce the germline sequence, and a read error may be involved. The sample originates from a study of T cell repertoires in cytomegalovirus infection. Each CDR3 protein gets one entry after TCRdb re-called the reads with MiXCR. The sample contains about 180,000 distinct CDR3 sequences, approximately 15% of which appear only once. From germline, CDR1 is SEHNR and CDR2 FQNEAQ (reference sequence). This CDR3 has 8 residues. The chain carries TRBV7-9 and TRBJ2-6; D unresolved. This TCR was sampled from a human donor in good health (CMV status not recorded). Some clones in this sample may be carry-over from other donors' samples. Sequences were obtained from PBMCs. The CDR3 loop reads CGDNVLTF. The CDR3 DNA follows: TGTGGGGACAACGTCCTGACTTTC.